These T cell receptor beta chains were read from a single sample in a study of spatial heterogeneity in lung cancer. One entry per CDR3 protein, called by TCRdb with MiXCR from the 5' RACE reads. This table has 8,700 or so distinct CDR3 sequences, about 13% appearing once. The input for sequencing was lung tumor tissue, taken at surgery. The receptors shown here come from a male donor with early-stage non-small cell lung cancer. The conserved cysteine and the conserved F or W are not part of the CDR3 here. The order of the fields is J gene, CDR3 length, V gene, CDR3 protein.

>TRBJ1-2|10|TRBV4-2
ASSQDSRGYT
>TRBJ2-7|15|TRBV6-5
ASSYSASGTDSYEQY
>TRBJ1-1|11|TRBV7-2
ASRRQGRTEAF
>TRBJ2-3|14|TRBV4-2
ASSQDWGRSTDTQY
>TRBJ1-6|12|TRBV27
ASSSGSAGSPLH
>TRBJ2-2|13|TRBV12-3/TRBV12-4
ASSSDRGKTGELF
>TRBJ2-1|11|TRBV10-1
ASSVSGGNEQF
>TRBJ2-1|13|TRBV18
ASSPFTVSYNEQF
>TRBJ2-7|17|TRBV27
ASSPSGTVISTVSYEQY
>TRBJ1-2|12|TRBV27
ASSVQGANYGYT
>TRBJ2-5|13|TRBV6-6
ASSYQRGNQETQY
>TRBJ2-1|11|TRBV11-2
ASSFSSYNEQF
>TRBJ1-1|10|TRBV19
ASSTGYTEAF
>TRBJ1-5|11|TRBV20-1
SARGPENQPQH
>TRBJ1-1|12|TRBV4-2
ASSQEGKNTEAF
>TRBJ1-4|14|TRBV5-4
ASSLASGVEGEKLF
>TRBJ1-1|12|TRBV12-3/TRBV12-4
ASTPGPPDPLAF
>TRBJ1-2|14|TRBV29-1
SVDKGTGLFNYGYT
>TRBJ2-1|14|TRBV30
AWSVEVSRDPNEQF
>TRBJ2-7|9|TRBV20-1
SSYRGYEQY
>TRBJ1-4|9|TRBV29-1
SVVRAEKLF
>TRBJ2-1|13|TRBV29-1
SVPTTSGRSNEQF
>TRBJ2-2|14|TRBV28
ASSIPSTGDTGELF
>TRBJ2-3|13|TRBV20-1
SASRTSGSSDTQY
>TRBJ1-5|11|TRBV5-6
ASSLDRDQPQH
>TRBJ2-1|13|TRBV5-1
ASSLSLAGYNEQF
>TRBJ2-1|11|TRBV11-2
ASSLVGGNEQF
>TRBJ1-2|11|TRBV20-1
SGTGDHLSGYT
>TRBJ2-3|16|TRBV3-2
ASSQDSGRLHSTDTQY
>TRBJ2-1|14|TRBV6-5
ASTKGPGLAYGWQF
>TRBJ2-7|13|TRBV5-1
ASSLDGTVPYEQY
>TRBJ1-1|14|TRBV21-1
ASSGPGLIVNTEAF
>TRBJ1-1|9|TRBV20-1
SAMTNTEAF
>TRBJ2-5|12|TRBV7-2
ASSSTSGLETQY
>TRBJ1-3|12|TRBV28
ASSTTGAGNTIY
>TRBJ1-2|12|TRBV20-1
SASEAAPSYGYT
>TRBJ1-3|13|TRBV28
ASSLPSWTENTIY
>TRBJ2-7|12|TRBV20-1
SAMTSGRGGEQY
>TRBJ1-2|14|TRBV7-2
ASSLMSREPHYGYT
>TRBJ2-2|13|TRBV11-3
ASSSTATNTGELF
>TRBJ2-6|17|TRBV27
ASSPLRDRGPIGANVLT
>TRBJ2-7|10|TRBV29-1
SAAVGGAEQY
>TRBJ2-5|15|TRBV5-1
ASSKSTGTGVGETQY
>TRBJ2-3|12|TRBV20-1
SASPAGVSDTQY
>TRBJ1-4|13|TRBV12-3/TRBV12-4
ASSLRRDRGEKLF
>TRBJ2-1|17|TRBV12-3/TRBV12-4
ASSFSSRGFTPSYNEQF
>TRBJ1-1|12|TRBV27
ASSFGGHNTEAF
>TRBJ2-2|10|TRBV11-3
ASTLATGELF
>TRBJ2-1|12|TRBV11-2
ASSSLAGWNEQF
>TRBJ2-7|12|TRBV4-2
ASSQDSTSYEQY
>TRBJ2-1|14|TRBV12-3/TRBV12-4
ASSLGGPTRQSEQF
>TRBJ2-1|11|TRBV7-7
ASSSGTTNAQF
>TRBJ1-2|10|TRBV3-1
ASSQETYGYT
>TRBJ2-2|16|TRBV7-6
ASSQGLAGGSSTGELF